This T cell receptor (beta chain) is drawn from a study of neoadjuvant anti-PD-1 for oral cavity cancer. Sequencing used immunoSEQ multiplex PCR; TCRdb keeps in-frame clones, though not all of them. The table includes about 16,000 clones, about three quarters detected once. V was cut by 0 bases and J by 4 bases, with 13 bases left in between. The CDR3 length is 17 residues. Germline lookup yields CDR1 LGHNA and CDR2 YNFKEQ. This clone has more than one count but fewer than ten. The sequencing used PBMCs, collected before nivolumab (anti-PD-1) treatment. This TCR was recovered from a person between 35 and 79 years old with oral cavity squamous cell carcinoma. This rearrangement joins TRBV4-2 to TRBJ2-6; D call uncertain. CDR3 loop: CASSQEGEQSGANVLTF. The CDR3 region has the DNA TGTGCCAGCAGCCAAGAAGGCGAACAGTCCGGGGCCAACGTCCTGACTTTC.